The sequence of this TCR beta chain was determined in a study of T cells in Graves' hyperthyroidism and ophthalmopathy. Study-wide results and limits: Ophthalmopathy and stable hyperthyroidism were told apart by a 13 V-J model. Model-based prediction identified ophthalmopathy a median approximately 6 months prior to its onset.

The investigators amplified TCR beta CDR3 regions from RNA transcripts. The study used the HTBI primer set for a first-round RT-PCR of the TCR CDR3. MiXCR was run by TCRdb on the multiplex PCR reads, yielding one entry per CDR3 protein. The table lists 600,000 to 850,000 distinct CDR3 sequences, around a sixth of them singletons. The germline gives CDR1 LGHDT, CDR2 YNNKEL (reference sequence). Trimming stripped 2 bases from V and 3 bases from J, with 13 bases between. There are 15 residues in the CDR3. It was uncontrolled infection, other autoimmune disease, pregnancy or lactation that excluded patients. This clonotype has ten or more counts. Its matching antigen is unknown.

The sample comprised blood. This chain connects TRBV3-1 to TRBJ2-5; weak D call: TRBD1 (6 bases). The sequence came from a woman in her forties or fifties with Graves' hyperthyroidism that later progressed to Graves' ophthalmopathy. The CDR3 is CASSQWGTRKETQYF. CDR3 DNA sequence: TGTGCCAGCAGCCAATGGGGGACACGCAAAGAGACCCAGTACTTC.